This entry concerns a single TCR beta chain. What it binds is unknown. These data belong to a study of cytomegalovirus exposure and HLA in healthy donors. Study-wide results and caveats: CMV serostatus was the only immune exposure information that was available. Analysis performed later showed TCR beta chains linked to HLA being more clonally expanded than equally common others. Associated with HLA alleles at 0.05 false discovery rate in a later analysis were some 16,000 TCR beta sequences.

There are 18 residues in the CDR3. V gave up 4 bases and J gave up 0 bases; unmatched junction bases: 12. Germline CDR1 and CDR2: SGHVS and FNYEAQ. This PCR relied on a set of 60 Vbeta primers and 13 Jbeta primers. Profiled with immunoSEQ multiplex PCR; TCRdb holds only in-frame clones, not every one. There are 150,000 to 200,000 clones in the sample; 77% occur only once, and approximately 1.6% lies in the top ten. This TCR was sampled from a woman in her 30s in good health and CMV-seronegative. This sequence joins TRBV7-6 and TRBJ2-5; 9 bases are shared with TRBD2. Material for sequencing was PBMCs. CDR3 loop: CASSSTRSGGSYQETQYF. DNA for the CDR3: TGTGCCAGCAGCTCCACCCGAAGCGGGGGGTCCTACCAAGAGACCCAGTACTTC.